A selection of T cell receptor beta chains follows, all from one sample in a study of immune evolution from preneoplasia to lung adenocarcinoma. The data were produced by immunoSEQ multiplex PCR, yet TCRdb's version contains in-frame clones alone and is incomplete. The sample lists under 4,500 clones, around 83% occurring once. Sequenced material: FFPE minimally invasive lung adenocarcinoma tissue. All receptors come from a person aged 55 to 70 with lung adenocarcinoma. Both conserved end residues are part of each CDR3. A D gene is named only where the DNA matches it firmly. Not every row has a clone size; where given, it reads once, few, many or a size class.

abundance: few
d_gene: .
v_gene: TRBV27
j_gene: TRBJ2-7
CDR3nt: TGTGCCAGCAGTTTCGGGACCGCCCCGTGGCGGCAGTACTTC
CDR3aa: CASSFGTAPWRQYF

abundance: few
d_gene: TRBD2
v_gene: TRBV7-2
j_gene: TRBJ2-7
CDR3nt: TGTGCCAGCAGCCTCCCGGGGGGGCCCCACGAGCAGTACTTC
CDR3aa: CASSLPGGPHEQYF

abundance: .
d_gene: .
v_gene: TRBV6-6
j_gene: TRBJ2-1
CDR3nt: TGTGCCAGCACCCACCCTCCCCCCACCGCCTACAATGAGCAGTTCTTC
CDR3aa: CASTHPPPTAYNEQFF

abundance: .
d_gene: .
v_gene: TRBV2
j_gene: TRBJ2-7
CDR3nt: TGTGCCAGCAGTGAACCTAGGAGCTCCTACGAGCAGTACTTC
CDR3aa: CASSEPRSSYEQYF

abundance: .
d_gene: .
v_gene: TRBV6-5
j_gene: TRBJ2-7
CDR3nt: TGTGCCAGCAGTTACGGGCAGGCCCTCTACGAGCAGTACTTC
CDR3aa: CASSYGQALYEQYF

abundance: .
d_gene: .
v_gene: TRBV6-1
j_gene: TRBJ1-5
CDR3nt: TGTGCCAGCAGTGAACTCCCGGCGCCCAGGATCCCCCAGCATTTT
CDR3aa: CASSELPAPRIPQHF

abundance: .
d_gene: TRBD2
v_gene: TRBV2
j_gene: TRBJ2-3
CDR3nt: TGTGCCAGCAGTGTCCCCCTAGCGGGAGAAACAGATACGCAGTATTTT
CDR3aa: CASSVPLAGETDTQYF

abundance: .
d_gene: TRBD2
v_gene: TRBV6-5
j_gene: TRBJ2-1
CDR3nt: TGTGCCAGCAGCCCAAAGCGGGGACCGTACAATGAGCAGTTCTTC
CDR3aa: CASSPKRGPYNEQFF

abundance: .
d_gene: TRBD2
v_gene: TRBV11-3
j_gene: TRBJ2-7
CDR3nt: TGTGCCAGCAGCTCCGGACGGACTGGGACTAGTGACGAGCAGTACTTC
CDR3aa: CASSSGRTGTSDEQYF

abundance: .
d_gene: TRBD1
v_gene: TRBV11-2
j_gene: TRBJ2-7
CDR3nt: TGTGCCAGCAGCTTAGGGCGGACAGGGTATCTAGGCGAGCAGTACTTC
CDR3aa: CASSLGRTGYLGEQYF

abundance: .
d_gene: .
v_gene: TRBV11-2
j_gene: TRBJ2-5
CDR3nt: TGTGCCAGCAGCTTCGAGGAAGCCGAGACCCAGTACTTC
CDR3aa: CASSFEEAETQYF

abundance: .
d_gene: .
v_gene: TRBV5-4
j_gene: TRBJ2-5
CDR3nt: TGTGCCAGCAGCTTGGTAGGGGGGCAAGAGACCCAGTACTTC
CDR3aa: CASSLVGGQETQYF

abundance: .
d_gene: .
v_gene: TRBV5-1
j_gene: TRBJ1-1
CDR3nt: TGCGCCAGCAGCCAAGACGGCGGGGGCGCTGAAGCTTTCTTT
CDR3aa: CASSQDGGGAEAFF

abundance: .
d_gene: .
v_gene: TRBV5-5
j_gene: TRBJ2-1
CDR3nt: TGTGCCAGCAGTTCCGGGCGGGACTCCAGCTACAATGAGCAGTTCTTC
CDR3aa: CASSSGRDSSYNEQFF

abundance: .
d_gene: .
v_gene: TRBV19
j_gene: TRBJ1-5
CDR3nt: TGTGCCAGTAGTCCCTTCCTCCGGACACCGCATCAGCCCCAGCATTTT
CDR3aa: CASSPFLRTPHQPQHF

abundance: .
d_gene: TRBD2
v_gene: TRBV6-1
j_gene: TRBJ2-1
CDR3nt: TGTGCCAGCAGTGTGGGGACTAGCGGGGGAAATGAGCAGTTCTTC
CDR3aa: CASSVGTSGGNEQFF

abundance: .
d_gene: TRBD1
v_gene: TRBV27
j_gene: TRBJ1-6
CDR3nt: TGTGCCAGCAGTGGGACAGGGAACTATAATTCACCCCTCCACTTT
CDR3aa: CASSGTGNYNSPLHF

abundance: .
d_gene: .
v_gene: TRBV5-1
j_gene: TRBJ2-7
CDR3nt: TGCGCCAGCAGCCGCCTTTCAGGGGACGAGCAGTACTTC
CDR3aa: CASSRLSGDEQYF

abundance: few
d_gene: .
v_gene: TRBV7-9
j_gene: TRBJ1-2
CDR3nt: TGTGCCAGCAGCTTTTCCCAGGAAGATGGCTACACCTTC
CDR3aa: CASSFSQEDGYTF

abundance: .
d_gene: .
v_gene: TRBV2
j_gene: TRBJ1-1
CDR3nt: TGTGCCAGCAGTGCAGGGAACACTGAAGCTTTCTTT
CDR3aa: CASSAGNTEAFF

abundance: .
d_gene: .
v_gene: TRBV29-1
j_gene: TRBJ1-2
CDR3nt: TGCAGCGTTGAGACAGGTGGCTACACCTTC
CDR3aa: CSVETGGYTF

abundance: .
d_gene: .
v_gene: TRBV7-9
j_gene: TRBJ1-1
CDR3nt: TGTGCCAGCAGCTACTCAGGGGTTGCGGGAACTGAAGCTTTCTTT
CDR3aa: CASSYSGVAGTEAFF

abundance: .
d_gene: .
v_gene: TRBV11-2
j_gene: TRBJ2-3
CDR3nt: TGTGCCAGCAGCCCCAGCGGGACACGGAGACATTTT
CDR3aa: CASSPSGTRRHF

abundance: once
d_gene: TRBD1
v_gene: TRBV30
j_gene: TRBJ2-5
CDR3nt: TGTGCCTGGAGTCACGGACAGGGGGGGACCCAGTACTTC
CDR3aa: CAWSHGQGGTQYF

abundance: .
d_gene: .
v_gene: TRBV28
j_gene: TRBJ2-2
CDR3nt: TGTGCCAGCAGCCGACTATCTACGACAAGGGCGGGCACCGGGGAGCTGTTTTTT
CDR3aa: CASSRLSTTRAGTGELFF

abundance: .
d_gene: TRBD2
v_gene: TRBV30
j_gene: TRBJ2-7
CDR3nt: TGTGCCTTCCTACTGCGCCGGACTAGCGGGAGGGATGACAACCCTCGATACGAGCAGTACTTC
CDR3aa: CAFLLRRTSGRDDNPRYEQYF

abundance: .
d_gene: TRBD1
v_gene: TRBV11-2
j_gene: TRBJ1-1
CDR3nt: TGTGCCAGCAGCTCCCAGGGGGCTGACACTGAAGCTTTCTTT
CDR3aa: CASSSQGADTEAFF

abundance: .
d_gene: TRBD2
v_gene: TRBV4-1
j_gene: TRBJ2-3
CDR3nt: TGCGCCAGCAGCCAAGACGGGACTAGTTTTGATACGCAGTATTTT
CDR3aa: CASSQDGTSFDTQYF

abundance: .
d_gene: .
v_gene: TRBV5-1
j_gene: TRBJ2-3
CDR3nt: TGCGCCAGCAGCTTCCCGGACGGTCTCAGCACAGATACGCAGTATTTT
CDR3aa: CASSFPDGLSTDTQYF

abundance: .
d_gene: .
v_gene: TRBV5-6
j_gene: TRBJ1-2
CDR3nt: TGTGCCAGCAGCGCGACGGGACAACGCTATGGCTACACCTTC
CDR3aa: CASSATGQRYGYTF